A selection of T cell receptor beta chains follows, all from one sample in a study of response to subunit inactivated influenza vaccine. TCRdb re-analysed the RT-PCR reads in MiXCR, keeping a single row per CDR3 protein. The sample carries roughly 700,000 distinct CDR3 sequences, approximately 14% recorded once. The sample consisted of PBMCs from blood, taken less than 15 days before vaccination. The receptors here all came from a middle-aged man who received an inactivated influenza vaccine. Each CDR3 is given with its conserved first and last residue. D genes are given only for firm matches. Expanded clones get a size class; other rows say once, few or many, or leave the size out.

clone size | D gene | J gene | V gene | CDR3 protein | CDR3 DNA
. | . | TRBJ2-3 | TRBV4-2 | CASSREAGQSDTQYF | TGTGCCAGCAGCCGCGAGGCGGGGCAATCAGATACGCAGTATTTT
. | TRBD2 | TRBJ2-3 | TRBV11-2 | CASSLDPSGVKTDTQYF | TGTGCCAGCAGCTTAGATCCTAGCGGGGTTAAAACAGATACGCAGTATTTT
few | TRBD2 | TRBJ2-3 | TRBV4-1 | CASAFAGGPDTQYF | TGCGCCAGCGCCTTTGCGGGGGGGCCGGATACGCAGTATTTT
. | TRBD1 | TRBJ2-3 | TRBV10-3 | CAISDAGGPDTQYF | TGTGCCATCAGTGATGCAGGGGGCCCAGATACGCAGTATTTT
. | TRBD2 | TRBJ2-3 | TRBV7-2 | CASSSPSGGRDTQYF | TGTGCCAGCAGCTCTCCTAGCGGGGGACGTGATACGCAGTATTTT
few | . | TRBJ1-4 | TRBV20-1 | CSARDAGGLGEKLFF | TGCAGTGCTAGAGATGCGGGCGGGTTAGGTGAAAAACTGTTTTTT
. | . | TRBJ2-5 | TRBV2 | CASSELTQYF | TGTGCCAGCAGTGAGCTGACCCAGTACTTC
. | TRBD1 | TRBJ2-3 | TRBV7-2 | CASSPGQGRVDTQYF | TGTGCCAGCAGCCCCGGACAGGGTCGAGTGGATACGCAGTATTTT
many | TRBD2 | TRBJ2-1 | TRBV15 | CATSRPGTSLPNEQFF | TGTGCCACCAGCCGCCCCGGGACTAGCTTACCCAATGAGCAGTTCTTC
few | TRBD1 | TRBJ2-7 | TRBV11-1 | CASTWTGGTYEQYF | TGTGCCAGCACCTGGACAGGGGGCACCTACGAGCAGTACTTC
. | . | TRBJ2-7 | TRBV7-8 | CASSLTAGISYEQYF | TGTGCCAGCAGCTTAACGGCAGGGATATCCTACGAGCAGTACTTC
. | TRBD2 | TRBJ2-1 | TRBV11-2 | CASSFLAANNEQFF | TGTGCCAGCAGCTTCCTAGCGGCAAACAATGAGCAGTTCTTC
few | . | TRBJ2-2 | TRBV28 | CASSLHTWMNTGELFF | TGTGCCAGCAGTTTGCATACTTGGATGAACACCGGGGAGCTGTTTTTT
many | TRBD2 | TRBJ2-1 | TRBV7-3 | CASSRGLADYNEQFF | TGTGCCAGCAGCCGGGGACTAGCGGACTACAATGAGCAGTTCTTC
. | . | TRBJ1-1 | TRBV4-1 | CASSQYWELTEAFF | TGCGCCAGCAGCCAATATTGGGAATTGACTGAAGCTTTCTTT
. | . | TRBJ2-2 | TRBV10-3 | CAARKTGGDTGELFF | TGTGCCGCAAGGAAGACAGGCGGAGACACCGGGGAGCTGTTTTTT
many | TRBD1 | TRBJ1-2 | TRBV5-5 | CASSIDRGIFYGYTF | TGTGCCAGCAGTATTGACAGGGGTATATTCTATGGCTACACCTTC
few | . | TRBJ2-1 | TRBV27 | CASRKTIPNEQFF | TGTGCCAGCAGGAAGACGATTCCCAATGAGCAGTTCTTC
few | TRBD2 | TRBJ2-3 | TRBV5-1 | CASSLVGAGGPADTQYF | TGCGCCAGCAGCTTGGTGGGAGCGGGAGGGCCGGCAGATACGCAGTATTTT
. | TRBD2 | TRBJ2-1 | TRBV2 | CASSYFGTSPNEQFF | TGTGCCAGCAGTTACTTCGGGACTAGCCCAAATGAGCAGTTCTTC
once | . | TRBJ2-3 | TRBV7-8 | CASSPRGPRTDTQYF | TGTGCCAGCAGCCCCCGGGGCCCTCGGACAGATACGCAGTATTTT
few | TRBD1 | TRBJ1-5 | TRBV20-1 | CSARDRTGGINQPQHF | TGCAGTGCTAGGGATAGGACAGGGGGGATCAATCAGCCCCAGCATTTT
. | . | TRBJ2-3 | TRBV12-3/TRBV12-4 | CASSQSGVVADTQYF | TGTGCCAGCAGCCAATCAGGGGTAGTGGCAGATACGCAGTATTTT
few | . | TRBJ1-5 | TRBV30 | CAWSRTDPRQPQHF | TGTGCCTGGAGTCGGACCGATCCGAGGCAGCCCCAGCATTTT
. | . | TRBJ2-6 | TRBV11-2 | CASSTPGILGSGANVLTF | TGTGCCAGCAGCACTCCCGGGATCCTGGGTTCTGGGGCCAACGTCCTGACTTTC
. | . | TRBJ2-7 | TRBV5-1 | CASSIWGGNLYEQYF | TGCGCCAGCAGCATATGGGGAGGCAACCTTTACGAGCAGTACTTC
few | . | TRBJ1-6 | TRBV6-5 | CASSYSRGASPLHF | TGTGCCAGCAGTTACTCCCGGGGGGCTTCACCCCTCCACTTT
few | . | TRBJ1-5 | TRBV12-3/TRBV12-4 | CASKSGSNQPQHF | TGTGCCAGCAAAAGTGGTAGCAATCAGCCCCAGCATTTT
. | TRBD1 | TRBJ2-2 | TRBV7-3 | CASSPQGPVTRRINTGELFF | TGTGCCAGCAGCCCACAGGGGCCCGTCACCCGCCGAATTAACACCGGGGAGCTGTTTTTT
few | TRBD1 | TRBJ2-3 | TRBV5-1 | CASSSPTIYRGPSTDTQYF | TGCGCCAGCAGCTCGCCAACAATCTACAGGGGGCCTAGCACAGATACGCAGTATTTT
. | . | TRBJ2-3 | TRBV12-3/TRBV12-4 | CASSQRSRGDTQYF | TGTGCCAGCAGCCAACGGTCTCGGGGAGATACGCAGTATTTT
. | TRBD1 | TRBJ2-1 | TRBV29-1 | CSVGVAGTGAYNEQFF | TGCAGCGTCGGAGTTGCCGGGACAGGGGCCTACAATGAGCAGTTCTTC
many | . | TRBJ2-7 | TRBV13 | CASSLGAGALSHEQYF | TGTGCCAGCAGCTTAGGGGCGGGGGCGCTGAGCCACGAGCAGTACTTC
many | . | TRBJ2-3 | TRBV3-1 | CATTGPYTDTQYF | TGTGCCACAACCGGGCCATACACAGATACGCAGTATTTT
few | TRBD2 | TRBJ2-3 | TRBV30 | CAWEIAGGTDTQYF | TGTGCCTGGGAGATAGCGGGAGGCACAGATACGCAGTATTTT
. | . | TRBJ1-1 | TRBV6-1 | CASGGFLNTEAFF | TGTGCCAGCGGGGGATTTTTGAACACTGAAGCTTTCTTT
few | . | TRBJ2-1 | TRBV7-8 | CASSLTETRYNEQFF | TGTGCCAGCAGCTTAACTGAGACTAGGTACAATGAGCAGTTCTTC
few | TRBD1 | TRBJ2-5 | TRBV7-9 | CASSSGQPKGTQYF | TGTGCCAGCAGCTCGGGACAGCCTAAAGGGACCCAGTACTTC
few | . | TRBJ1-5 | TRBV4-2 | CASSQEGNGNQPQHF | TGTGCCAGCAGCCAAGAAGGGAATGGCAATCAGCCCCAGCATTTT
few | . | TRBJ2-7 | TRBV3-1 | CASSQDWAGPPYEQYF | TGTGCCAGCAGCCAAGATTGGGCTGGGCCACCCTACGAGCAGTACTTC
. | TRBD1 | TRBJ2-5 | TRBV6-1 | CASSEGQGATQYF | TGTGCCAGCAGTGAGGGACAGGGGGCGACCCAGTACTTC